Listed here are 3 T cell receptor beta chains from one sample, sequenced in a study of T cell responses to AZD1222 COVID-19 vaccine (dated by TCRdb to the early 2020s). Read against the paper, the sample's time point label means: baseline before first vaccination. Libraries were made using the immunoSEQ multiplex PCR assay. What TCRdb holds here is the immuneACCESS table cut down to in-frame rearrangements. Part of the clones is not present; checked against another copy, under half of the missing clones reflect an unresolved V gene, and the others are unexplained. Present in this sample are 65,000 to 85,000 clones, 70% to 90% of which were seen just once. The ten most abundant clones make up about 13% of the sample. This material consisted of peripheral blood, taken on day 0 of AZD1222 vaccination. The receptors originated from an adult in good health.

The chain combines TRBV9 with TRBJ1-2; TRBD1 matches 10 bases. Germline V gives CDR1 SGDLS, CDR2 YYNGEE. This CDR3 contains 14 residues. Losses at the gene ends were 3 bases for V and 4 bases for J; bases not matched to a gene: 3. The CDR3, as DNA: TGTGCCAGCAGCGCGACAGGGGGCGTCTATGGCTACACCTTC. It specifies CASSATGGVYGYTF. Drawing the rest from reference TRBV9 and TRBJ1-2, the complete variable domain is DSGVTQTPKHLITATGQRVTLRCSPRSGDLSVYWYQQSLDQGLQFLIQYYNGEERAKGNILERFSAQQFPDLHSELNLSSLELGDSALYFCASSATGGVYGYTFGSGTRLTVV.

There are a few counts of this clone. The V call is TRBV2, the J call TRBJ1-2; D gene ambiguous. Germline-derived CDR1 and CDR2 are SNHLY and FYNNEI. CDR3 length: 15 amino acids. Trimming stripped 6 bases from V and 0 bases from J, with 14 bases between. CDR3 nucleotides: TGTGCCAGCAGGAAAACAAGAACTTCTAACTATGGCTACACCTTC. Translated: CASRKTRTSNYGYTF.

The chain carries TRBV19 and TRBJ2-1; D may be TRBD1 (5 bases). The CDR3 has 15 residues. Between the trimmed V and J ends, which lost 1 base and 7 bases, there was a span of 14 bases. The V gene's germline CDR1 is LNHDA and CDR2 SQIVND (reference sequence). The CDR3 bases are TGTGCCAGTAGTATAGGGTCTCAGGGAAAGAATGAGCAGTTCTTC. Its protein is CASSIGSQGKNEQFF.